This TCR beta chain was sequenced during a study of long-term antiretroviral therapy in people with HIV. This clone was found once. Its antigen is not known. There are 14 residues in the CDR3. Between the trimmed V and J ends, which lost 7 bases and 4 bases, there was a span of 14 bases. Germline V lookup: CDR1 MNHEY, CDR2 SVGAGI. General study findings and limits: Post-ART samples showed increased diversity that remained below transplant donor control levels. Comparison with controls showed narrower CDR3 length ranges in HIV repertoires.

Runs used v3.0 of the immunoSEQ assay and were done at survey level. Here immunoSEQ multiplex PCR was the method, and the copy in TCRdb shows in-frame clones only, minus some. Among some 28,000 clones, 88% were seen once, and the ten largest hold roughly 4%. Material: unsorted PBMCs, obtained 0.5 years after starting antiretroviral therapy. The chain combines TRBV6-5 with TRBJ1-5, with D possibly matching TRBD1 (5 bases). This sequence originates from a woman aged 18 to 35 with HIV. This chain's CDR3 is CASIPGHPNQPQHF. The DNA for the CDR3 is TGTGCCAGCATCCCTGGACACCCGAATCAGCCCCAGCATTTT.